This is a list of T cell receptor beta chains from one sample in a study of PD-1 blockade in classical Hodgkin lymphoma. The repertoire was sequenced with immunoSEQ multiplex PCR; TCRdb's copy has only in-frame clones and lacks some. The table shows over 20,000 clones, with just over 75% occurring only once. The input for sequencing was peripheral blood mononuclear cells (PBMCs), taken before the second cycle of nivolumab. Receptors originate from a human donor with classical Hodgkin lymphoma. Each CDR3 is given with its conserved first and last residue. Fields, in order: D gene, V gene, clone size, J gene, CDR3 DNA, CDR3 protein. A D gene is named only where the DNA matches it firmly. The size field is filled for only some rows; it gives once, few, many or a size class.

D gene: TRBD1; V gene: TRBV10-3; clone size: once; J gene: TRBJ1-2; CDR3 DNA: TGTGCCATCAGTGGTTACAGGGGGACCTCCTATGGCTACACCTTC; CDR3 protein: CAISGYRGTSYGYTF
D gene: NA; V gene: TRBV23-1; clone size: NA; J gene: TRBJ2-7; CDR3 DNA: TGCGCCAGCAGTCAATCGACAAGGGGCTCCTACGAGCAGTACTTC; CDR3 protein: CASSQSTRGSYEQYF
D gene: NA; V gene: TRBV4-2; clone size: NA; J gene: TRBJ2-7; CDR3 DNA: TGTGCCAGCAGCCAAGATGGGGCCGGGGCTGACTACGAGCAGTACTTC; CDR3 protein: CASSQDGAGADYEQYF
D gene: TRBD1; V gene: TRBV25-1; clone size: NA; J gene: TRBJ1-1; CDR3 DNA: TGTGCCAGCAGTGACAACAAACGGACAGGGGGGACTGAAGCTTTCTTT; CDR3 protein: CASSDNKRTGGTEAFF
D gene: TRBD1; V gene: TRBV11-3; clone size: NA; J gene: TRBJ1-4; CDR3 DNA: TGTGCCAGCAGCTTAGAGGGACAGAGTAATGAAAAACTGTTTTTT; CDR3 protein: CASSLEGQSNEKLFF
D gene: NA; V gene: TRBV7-2; clone size: NA; J gene: TRBJ2-1; CDR3 DNA: TGTGCCAGCAGCTTATCGTCGGGGTGGATTGCGGGTCCCAAACCTGAGCAGTTCTTC; CDR3 protein: CASSLSSGWIAGPKPEQFF
D gene: NA; V gene: TRBV6-1; clone size: NA; J gene: TRBJ1-4; CDR3 DNA: TGTGCCAGCAGTGGAGGACAGACTTGGAATGAAAAACTGTTTTTT; CDR3 protein: CASSGGQTWNEKLFF
D gene: NA; V gene: TRBV27; clone size: NA; J gene: TRBJ2-7; CDR3 DNA: TGTGCCACTATTTCAGGGGCTACGTACGAGCAGTACTTC; CDR3 protein: CATISGATYEQYF
D gene: TRBD1; V gene: TRBV5-1; clone size: NA; J gene: TRBJ2-7; CDR3 DNA: TGCGCCAGCAGCCCCAAAGTCGGACAGGACGGCGAGCAGTACTTC; CDR3 protein: CASSPKVGQDGEQYF
D gene: NA; V gene: TRBV28; clone size: NA; J gene: TRBJ1-2; CDR3 DNA: TGTGCCAGCAGTAATTCCAAAGGCTACACCTTC; CDR3 protein: CASSNSKGYTF
D gene: TRBD1; V gene: TRBV11-3; clone size: NA; J gene: TRBJ1-2; CDR3 DNA: TGTGCCAGCAGCTCCCCGGGACAGGGCTATGGCTACACCTTC; CDR3 protein: CASSSPGQGYGYTF
D gene: TRBD1; V gene: TRBV6-5; clone size: NA; J gene: TRBJ1-1; CDR3 DNA: TGTGCCAGCAGGGAAACAGGGGGCCTGGGCACTGAAGCTTTCTTT; CDR3 protein: CASRETGGLGTEAFF
D gene: NA; V gene: TRBV25-1; clone size: NA; J gene: TRBJ1-2; CDR3 DNA: TGTGCCAGCAGTGGAAAGACATCCGGCTATGGCTACACCTTC; CDR3 protein: CASSGKTSGYGYTF
D gene: TRBD2; V gene: TRBV11-2; clone size: NA; J gene: TRBJ2-7; CDR3 DNA: TGTGCCAGCAGCCCCCGGACTAGCGGGAGCGACGAGCAGTACTTC; CDR3 protein: CASSPRTSGSDEQYF
D gene: NA; V gene: TRBV6-5; clone size: NA; J gene: TRBJ1-2; CDR3 DNA: TGTGCCAGCAGTTCCCCGGGACGAAGTAACTATGGCTACACCTTC; CDR3 protein: CASSSPGRSNYGYTF
D gene: NA; V gene: TRBV5-1; clone size: NA; J gene: TRBJ1-5; CDR3 DNA: TGCGCCAGCAGCTTGGAAAGTGGGCAGCCCCAGCATTTT; CDR3 protein: CASSLESGQPQHF
D gene: NA; V gene: TRBV4-2; clone size: NA; J gene: TRBJ1-1; CDR3 DNA: TGTGCCAGCAGCCAAGATGAAGGGGCGGGGAACACTGAAGCTTTCTTT; CDR3 protein: CASSQDEGAGNTEAFF
D gene: NA; V gene: TRBV11-2; clone size: NA; J gene: TRBJ1-5; CDR3 DNA: TGTGCCAGCAGTGACGGCTCGAATCAGCCCCAGCATTTT; CDR3 protein: CASSDGSNQPQHF
D gene: TRBD2; V gene: TRBV5-4; clone size: NA; J gene: TRBJ2-7; CDR3 DNA: TGTGCCAGCAGCTTGTGTGGGACTAGCTTCGGCTACGAGCAGTACTTC; CDR3 protein: CASSLCGTSFGYEQYF
D gene: TRBD1; V gene: TRBV19; clone size: NA; J gene: TRBJ2-7; CDR3 DNA: TGTGCCAGTAGTGTAACCCGGGACAGCTACGAGCAGTACTTC; CDR3 protein: CASSVTRDSYEQYF
D gene: NA; V gene: TRBV29-1; clone size: NA; J gene: TRBJ1-1; CDR3 DNA: TGCAGCGCTGTAAGGGCGGTGAACACTGAAGCTTTCTTT; CDR3 protein: CSAVRAVNTEAFF
D gene: NA; V gene: TRBV10-2; clone size: NA; J gene: TRBJ2-1; CDR3 DNA: TGCGCCAGCAGTGAGTCTTCCAGGGCCGAGCAGTTCTTC; CDR3 protein: CASSESSRAEQFF
D gene: TRBD1; V gene: TRBV27; clone size: NA; J gene: TRBJ2-7; CDR3 DNA: TGTGCCAGCAGCTTTCAGGACAGGGTCCCGTACTTC; CDR3 protein: CASSFQDRVPYF
D gene: NA; V gene: TRBV19; clone size: NA; J gene: TRBJ2-5; CDR3 DNA: TGTGCCAGTATTGGACGGTCCCAAGAGACCCAGTACTTC; CDR3 protein: CASIGRSQETQYF
D gene: NA; V gene: TRBV6-6; clone size: NA; J gene: TRBJ1-3; CDR3 DNA: TGTGCCACCACATCGAGAGGTGGAAACACCATATATTTT; CDR3 protein: CATTSRGGNTIYF
D gene: NA; V gene: TRBV5-1; clone size: NA; J gene: TRBJ2-5; CDR3 DNA: TGCGCCAGCAGCTTGGCCGAGGGGGGACCGAGAGAGACCCAGTACTTC; CDR3 protein: CASSLAEGGPRETQYF
D gene: NA; V gene: TRBV7-3; clone size: NA; J gene: TRBJ2-1; CDR3 DNA: TGTGCCAGCAGCCCCGCTCCGGACAGGGAGGGTGAGCAGTTCTTC; CDR3 protein: CASSPAPDREGEQFF
D gene: TRBD2; V gene: TRBV7-9; clone size: NA; J gene: TRBJ2-1; CDR3 DNA: TGTGCCACCCAGTTTGGCGGGAGTGAGAATGAGCAGTTCTTC; CDR3 protein: CATQFGGSENEQFF
D gene: NA; V gene: TRBV9; clone size: NA; J gene: TRBJ1-1; CDR3 DNA: TGTACCAGCAGCGTAGATCCGGGGGCCGGTACTGAAGCTTTCTTT; CDR3 protein: CTSSVDPGAGTEAFF